This TCR beta chain was profiled in a study of CD8 T cell repertoires and HIV-1 epitope variants (dated by TCRdb to 2018 to 2021). As for the study more broadly: In separate culture wells, T cells were stimulated with each of twenty-five peptides that represented autologous and known Gag and Nef epitope variants. For around 9 days the cultures were kept in IMDM with gentamicin, and on days 3 and 7 half of the media was changed with IL-2, IL-7 and IL-15 added. A total of 83 T cell cultures were run, with each culture condition done in triplicate except for one peptide, which was done in duplicate. A CMV, EBV and flu peptide pool, the Ebola AY9 epitope as negative control, and a no-peptide well were included as control conditions. An aliquot of 1M T cells was saved as an uncultured baseline condition, separate from the 75 to 95 T cell cultures. T cells were enriched with the EasySep Human T Cell Enrichment Kit and co-cultured with equal numbers of autologous T cell-negative cells as antigen-presenting cells. Three Gag epitope families and Nef HW9 and YT9 were included among the tested epitopes.

Regarding this clone: Its target antigen remains unknown. No base-level quality is on record; no much larger clone is a single base apart.

V trim: 4 bases; J trim: 8 bases; unmatched bases: 13. The germline V gene yields MNHEY for CDR1 and SVGAGI for CDR2. Including cysteine and phenylalanine, the CDR3 has 16 amino acids. Solely the CDR3 DNA is kept, with 48 bases framed from the first base. The EasySep Human CD8+ T Cell Enrichment Kit was used on day 10 to isolate CD8+ T cells from every culture. Study-level results and caveats: Fewer than ten antigen-specific TCR beta clonotypes were identified, of which more than 5 appeared to be cross-reactive for autologous or known escape epitope variants. Five or six clonotypes recognized the Nef KF9 family and one the HW9 family, with no responses to the TAALDMSHF plasma variant. Only TCR beta chains were identified by the assay, and proliferation to antigen, not T cell function or cytokine profile, was indicated.

Sequencing of TCR beta CDR3 regions was done on the immunoSEQ platform at survey depth. The QIAamp DNA micro kit was used to extract genomic DNA from every cultured and uncultured CD8+ T cell population. The authors processed their data as follows. Any sample with under 5,000 productive reads was excluded, and this exclusion removed about 6.5% of the roughly 75 cultures stimulated with HIV peptides. Sequences were trimmed to CDR3 by a MANAFEST web app, and nonproductive sequences, CDR3s under 5 amino acids, and sequences not starting with C or ending with F/W were removed. To count as antigen-specific, a clonotype had to be expanded in at least 2 of 3 replicates compared with the no-peptide control at FDR 0.01, and only within one epitope family. A frequency at least fivefold higher than in wells stimulated with peptides from other epitope families was additionally required for specific clonotypes. The table was pulled from immuneACCESS by TCRdb, which kept in-frame rearrangements only. Such tables lose some clones; where checked, under half of the loss comes from unresolved V genes, and the rest has no known cause. Clonal size and the V and J genes are those of that table, whereas D and trimming came from the DNA. The sample records around 3,300 clones, roughly 63% of which are singletons. Under 45% of the sample is taken by the ten largest.

Input material: cultured CD8+ T cells derived from PBMCs. The chain uses TRBV6-5 and TRBJ2-1; a stretch of 8 junction bases matches TRBD2. This receptor was identified in a male donor with HIV. The CDR3 reads as follows: CASSSPTSAARDEQFF. In nucleotides, the sequence is TGTGCCAGCAGTTCCCCGACTAGCGCGGCTCGCGATGAGCAGTTCTTC.